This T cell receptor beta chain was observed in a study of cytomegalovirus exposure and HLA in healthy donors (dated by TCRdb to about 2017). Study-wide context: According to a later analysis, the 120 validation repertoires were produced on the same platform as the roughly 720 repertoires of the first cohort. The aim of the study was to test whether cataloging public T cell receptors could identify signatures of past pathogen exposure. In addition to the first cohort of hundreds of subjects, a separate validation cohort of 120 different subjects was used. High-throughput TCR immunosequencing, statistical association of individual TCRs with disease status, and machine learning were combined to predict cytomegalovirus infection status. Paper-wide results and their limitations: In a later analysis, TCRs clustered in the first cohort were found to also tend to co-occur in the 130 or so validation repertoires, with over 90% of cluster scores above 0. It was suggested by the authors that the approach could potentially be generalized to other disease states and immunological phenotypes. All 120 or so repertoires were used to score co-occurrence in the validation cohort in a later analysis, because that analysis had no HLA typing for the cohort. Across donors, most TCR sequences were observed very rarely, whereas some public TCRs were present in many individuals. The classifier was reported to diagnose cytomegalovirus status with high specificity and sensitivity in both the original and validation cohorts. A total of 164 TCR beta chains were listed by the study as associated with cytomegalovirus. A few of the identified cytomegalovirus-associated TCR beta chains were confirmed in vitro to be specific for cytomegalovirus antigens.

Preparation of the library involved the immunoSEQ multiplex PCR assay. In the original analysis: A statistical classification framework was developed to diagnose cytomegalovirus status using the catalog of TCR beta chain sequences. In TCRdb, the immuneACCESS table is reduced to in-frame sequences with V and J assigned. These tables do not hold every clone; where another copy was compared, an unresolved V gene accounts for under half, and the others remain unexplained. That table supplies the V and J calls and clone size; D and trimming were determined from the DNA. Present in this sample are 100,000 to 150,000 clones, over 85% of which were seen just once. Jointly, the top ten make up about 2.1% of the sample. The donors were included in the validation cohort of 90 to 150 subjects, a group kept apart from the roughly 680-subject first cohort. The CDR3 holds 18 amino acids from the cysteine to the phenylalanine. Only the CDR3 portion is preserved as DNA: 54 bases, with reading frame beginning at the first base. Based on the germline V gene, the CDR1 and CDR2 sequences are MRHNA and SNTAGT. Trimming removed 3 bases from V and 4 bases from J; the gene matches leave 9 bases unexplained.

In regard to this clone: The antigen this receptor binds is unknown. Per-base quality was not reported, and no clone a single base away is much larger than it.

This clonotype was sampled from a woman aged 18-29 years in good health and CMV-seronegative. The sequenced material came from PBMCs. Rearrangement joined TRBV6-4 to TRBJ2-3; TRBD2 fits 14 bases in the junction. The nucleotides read TGTGCCAGCAGTGAAACCCACCGACTAGCGGGGGGGCCAGATACGCAGTATTTT. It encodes CASSETHRLAGGPDTQYF.